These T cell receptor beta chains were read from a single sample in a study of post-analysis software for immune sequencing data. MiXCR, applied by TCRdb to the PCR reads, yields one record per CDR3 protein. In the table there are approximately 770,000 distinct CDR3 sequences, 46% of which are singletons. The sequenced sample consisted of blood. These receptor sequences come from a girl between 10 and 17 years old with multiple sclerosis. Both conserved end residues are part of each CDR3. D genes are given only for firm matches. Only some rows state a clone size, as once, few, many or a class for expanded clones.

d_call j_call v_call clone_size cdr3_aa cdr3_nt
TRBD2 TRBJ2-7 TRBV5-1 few CASSPGLAGVGQYF TGCGCCAGCAGCCCGGGACTAGCGGGAGTCGGGCAGTACTTC
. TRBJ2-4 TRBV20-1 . CSARGRDSHYDAQYF TGCAGTGCTAGAGGAAGGGACTCCCACTATGATGCCCAGTACTTC
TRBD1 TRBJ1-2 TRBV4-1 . CASSPGDRDYGYTF TGCGCCAGCAGTCCAGGGGACAGGGACTATGGCTACACCTTC
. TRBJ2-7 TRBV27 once CASSPTGVWGDEQYF TGTGCCAGCAGCCCTACAGGGGTTTGGGGGGACGAGCAGTACTTC
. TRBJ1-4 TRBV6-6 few CASSYSQKGGEKLFF TGTGCCAGCAGTTACTCGCAGAAGGGAGGTGAAAAACTGTTTTTT
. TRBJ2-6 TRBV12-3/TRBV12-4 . CASGLPSGAGANVLTF TGTGCCAGCGGACTCCCGTCGGGCGCTGGGGCCAACGTCCTGACTTTC
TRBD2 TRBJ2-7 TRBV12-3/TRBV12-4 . CASSLRTRQWSEQYF TGTGCCAGCAGTTTACGGACTAGACAGTGGAGTGAGCAGTACTTC
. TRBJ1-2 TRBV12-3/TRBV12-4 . CASTLGVDGYTF TGTGCCAGCACCCTAGGGGTAGATGGCTACACCTTC
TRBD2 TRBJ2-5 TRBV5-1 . CASSFSGNQETQYF TGCGCCAGCAGCTTCAGCGGGAACCAAGAGACCCAGTACTTC
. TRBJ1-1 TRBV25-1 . CASSGTGSIGTEAFF TGTGCCAGCAGTGGCACAGGGAGTATTGGGACTGAAGCTTTCTTT
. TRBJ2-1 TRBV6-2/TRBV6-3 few CASIGSGSSYNEQFF TGTGCCAGCATCGGTTCAGGGAGCTCCTACAATGAGCAGTTCTTC
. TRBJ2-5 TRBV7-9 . CASSLSGLRGAQETQYF TGTGCCAGCAGCTTATCAGGGCTAAGGGGCGCCCAAGAGACCCAGTACTTC
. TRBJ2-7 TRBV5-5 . CASSLAARISHEQYF TGTGCCAGCAGCTTGGCGGCCCGAATCTCCCACGAGCAGTACTTC
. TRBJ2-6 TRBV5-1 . CASSLAWDSGANVLTF TGCGCCAGCAGCTTGGCCTGGGACTCTGGGGCCAACGTCCTGACTTTC
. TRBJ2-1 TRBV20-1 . CSASGRVVYNEQFF TGCAGTGCTAGTGGTAGGGTGGTTTACAATGAGCAGTTCTTC
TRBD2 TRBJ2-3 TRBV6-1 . CASSWASGPTDTQYF TGTGCCAGCAGTTGGGCTAGCGGGCCCACAGATACGCAGTATTTT
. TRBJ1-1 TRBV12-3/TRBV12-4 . CASSGTWEASEAFF TGTGCCAGCAGCGGTACATGGGAGGCGTCTGAAGCTTTCTTT
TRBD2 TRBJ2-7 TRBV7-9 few CASTRDFGGYEQYF TGTGCCAGCACCCGGGACTTCGGGGGGTACGAGCAGTACTTC
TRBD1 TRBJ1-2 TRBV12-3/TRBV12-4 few CASSHDRGAGYTF TGTGCCAGCAGCCACGACAGGGGAGCAGGCTACACCTTC
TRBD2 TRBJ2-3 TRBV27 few CASSHPGTSRPDTQYF TGTGCCAGCAGTCACCCCGGGACTAGCAGACCAGATACGCAGTATTTT
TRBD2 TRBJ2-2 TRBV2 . CASSPGLAEGGERFF TGTGCCAGCAGCCCGGGACTAGCGGAGGGCGGGGAGCGGTTTTTT
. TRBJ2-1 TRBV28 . CASSSTGRGAHNEQFF TGTGCCAGCAGTTCAACCGGACGGGGGGCCCACAATGAGCAGTTCTTC
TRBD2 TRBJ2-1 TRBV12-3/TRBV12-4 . CASSSGLATFEQFF TGTGCCAGCAGTTCGGGACTAGCAACGTTCGAGCAGTTCTTC
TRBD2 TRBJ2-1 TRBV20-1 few CSANGGLAGRNEQFF TGCAGTGCTAATGGTGGATTAGCGGGACGGAATGAGCAGTTCTTC
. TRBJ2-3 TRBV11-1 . CASSLGSVYADTQYF TGTGCCAGCAGCTTAGGGAGCGTTTATGCAGATACGCAGTATTTT
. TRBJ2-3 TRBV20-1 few CSASPPGLQEDTQYF TGCAGTGCTAGCCCCCCGGGACTCCAAGAAGATACGCAGTATTTT
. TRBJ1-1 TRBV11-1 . CASSLDGRDGFFGPGTANTEAFF .
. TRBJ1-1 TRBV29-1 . CSVEFWGRTAFF TGCAGCGTTGAATTCTGGGGGAGGACAGCTTTCTTT
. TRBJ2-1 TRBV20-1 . CSARGIDGGNEQFF TGCAGTGCTAGGGGGATAGACGGGGGCAATGAGCAGTTCTTC
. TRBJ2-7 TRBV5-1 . CASSPKTKTGKYEQYF TGCGCCAGCAGCCCCAAAACCAAAACAGGAAAATACGAGCAGTACTTC
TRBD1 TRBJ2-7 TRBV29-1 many CSVDQGDAQYF TGCAGCGTTGACCAGGGGGATGCGCAGTACTTC
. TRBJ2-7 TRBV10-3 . CAISEQVEVSEQYF TGTGCCATCAGTGAGCAGGTGGAGGTGAGCGAGCAGTACTTC
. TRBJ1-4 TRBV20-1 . CSALTSEGKLFF TGCAGTGCGTTAACCAGTGAGGGGAAACTGTTTTTT
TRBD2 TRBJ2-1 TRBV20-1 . CSASSTSGLYNEQFF TGCAGTGCTAGTAGTACTAGCGGCCTGTACAATGAGCAGTTCTTC
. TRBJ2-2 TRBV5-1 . CATTAWGNTGELFF TGCGCCACCACGGCTTGGGGAAACACCGGGGAGCTGTTTTTT
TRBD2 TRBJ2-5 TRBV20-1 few CSAITPGLGSETQYF TGCAGTGCTATTACTCCGGGACTAGGGAGTGAGACCCAGTACTTC
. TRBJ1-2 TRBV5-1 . CASSLDWERGYTF TGCGCCAGCAGCTTGGACTGGGAGCGGGGCTACACCTTC
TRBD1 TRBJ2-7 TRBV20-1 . CSARDLGGEVYEQYF TGCAGTGCTAGAGATTTAGGGGGCGAGGTGTACGAGCAGTACTTC
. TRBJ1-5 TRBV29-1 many CSVGTRNSNQPQHF TGCAGCGTCGGGACAAGAAATAGCAATCAGCCCCAGCATTTT
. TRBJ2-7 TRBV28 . CASSFRTGVHSYEQYF TGTGCCAGCAGTTTCAGGACGGGCGTCCACTCCTACGAGCAGTACTTC
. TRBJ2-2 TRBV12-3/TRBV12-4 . CASSSPRGRTGELFF TGTGCCAGCAGTTCCCCACGGGGGAGGACCGGGGAGCTGTTTTTT
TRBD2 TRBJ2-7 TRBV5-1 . CASSLSPSGISYEQYF TGCGCCAGCAGCTTGTCTCCTAGCGGGATCTCCTACGAGCAGTACTTC
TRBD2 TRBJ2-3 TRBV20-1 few CSAPLSGTGTDTQYF TGCAGTGCCCCCCTTAGCGGGACCGGTACAGATACGCAGTATTTT
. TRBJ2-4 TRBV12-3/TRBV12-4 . CASSLGGQQYF TGTGCCAGCAGTTTAGGAGGGCAGCAGTACTTC
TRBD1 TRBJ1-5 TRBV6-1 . CASRLGTAYSNQPQHF TGTGCCAGCAGGCTCGGGACAGCCTATAGCAATCAGCCCCAGCATTTT
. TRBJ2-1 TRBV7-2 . CASSLYREYNEQFF TGTGCCAGCAGCTTATATCGCGAGTACAATGAGCAGTTCTTC
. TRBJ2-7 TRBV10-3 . CAIGDSQGYEQYF TGTGCCATCGGGGATTCACAGGGCTACGAGCAGTACTTC
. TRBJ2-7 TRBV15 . CATSRDLGDGEQYF TGTGCCACCAGCAGAGATCTTGGGGACGGCGAGCAGTACTTC
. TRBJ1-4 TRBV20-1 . CSATTDRPNANEKLFF TGCAGTGCTACAACCGACAGGCCAAACGCTAATGAAAAACTGTTTTTT
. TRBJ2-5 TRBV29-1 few CSAGVGTPRETQYF TGCAGCGCCGGAGTCGGGACTCCGCGGGAGACCCAGTACTTC
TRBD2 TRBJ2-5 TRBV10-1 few CASSESLAGVVETQYF TGCGCCAGCAGTGAGTCGCTAGCGGGAGTGGTAGAGACCCAGTACTTC
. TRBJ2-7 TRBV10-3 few CAISEVEYEQYF TGTGCCATCAGTGAAGTAGAGTACGAGCAGTACTTC
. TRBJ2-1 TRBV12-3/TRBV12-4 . CASSLETGPWDNEQFF TGTGCCAGCAGTTTAGAAACAGGGCCGTGGGACAATGAGCAGTTCTTC